A single T cell receptor (beta chain) is shown here with its context. The target antigen is unknown. The sample originates from a study of PD-1 blockade in classical Hodgkin lymphoma. Study as a whole: Nivolumab dosed at 3 mg/kg went to patients intravenously every 2 weeks. The study's findings and limits: Patients who began taking nivolumab under 1 year after ASCT were left out. Reported baseline diversity: healthy donors highest, relapsed/refractory patients lowest.

This CDR3 contains 14 residues. Germline loops: CDR1 MNHNS, CDR2 SASEGT. V gave up 2 bases and J gave up 2 bases, with 9 bases separating them. Each of the patients experienced relapse following autologous stem cell transplantation, and their brentuximab vedotin exposure differed. Magnetic negative selection purified CD4+ T cells from thawed PBMCs. TCRdb's copy holds only in-frame clones and misses some; the assay was immunoSEQ multiplex PCR. Altogether under 8,000 clones are present, roughly 80% being singletons, with the ten largest covering over 3.5%. The chain links TRBV6-1 to TRBJ1-1; D not resolved. Sequenced material: CD4+ T cells from blood, taken at baseline. The receptor's source is a human donor with classical Hodgkin lymphoma. The CDR3 DNA reads TGTGCCAGCAGTGAACGGCACGATAACACTGAAGCTTTCTTT. This encodes CASSERHDNTEAFF.